The entry below gives a single T cell receptor (beta chain) sequence along with its context. The data belong to a study of blood T cell repertoires in COVID-19. CDR3 length: 15 amino acids. V lost 7 bases, J lost 5 bases, and 10 bases stayed unmatched. Germline V lookup: CDR1 LNHDA, CDR2 SQIVND (reference sequence). In the authors' workflow: Using reference gene primer amplification, nucleated cell counts were estimated. The data were produced by immunoSEQ multiplex PCR, yet TCRdb's version contains in-frame clones alone and is incomplete. V and J calls and clone size are copied from that table; D and trimming were computed from the DNA. Among roughly 100,000 clones listed, roughly 90% were seen once.

This TCR was recovered from a woman in her sixties or seventies with acute or convalescent COVID-19. Sequencing was performed on peripheral blood. This chain joins TRBV19 and TRBJ2-1, with 8 bases identical to TRBD2. This chain's CDR3 is CASTAIAGNNNEQFF. In nucleotides, the CDR3 is TGTGCCAGTACTGCTATAGCGGGGAACAACAATGAGCAGTTCTTC.